Following are 27 T cell receptor beta chains from one sample sequenced in a study of spatial heterogeneity in lung cancer. Time point noted: sample taken at primary tumor resection. Using its own MiXCR run on the 5' RACE reads, TCRdb lists one record per CDR3 protein. Of about 35,000 distinct CDR3 sequences in the sample, 3% to 3.5% were seen once. Material: normal lung tissue next to the tumor, obtained at surgery. Receptors originate from a male donor with early-stage non-small cell lung cancer.

This clonotype has ten or more counts. The chain is built from TRBV7-2 and TRBJ2-1, with unresolved D. CDR3 length: 13 residues. The V gene's germline CDR1 is SGHTA and CDR2 FQGNSA. V lost 3 bases and J 6 bases, leaving 9 bases between the germline ends. In DNA, the CDR3 is TGTGCCAGCAGCTTTTCGGCCAGCAATGAGCAGTTCTTC. It encodes CASSFSASNEQFF.

To note about this clonotype: This could be a read error, since a much larger clone is one nucleotide away. J is TRBJ1-4 and V is TRBV5-1; weak D call: TRBD1 (5 bases). Germline-derived CDR1 and CDR2 are SGHRS and YFSETQ. There are 13 residues in the CDR3. The CDR3 DNA reads as TGCGCCAGCAGCCAGGGCGGGGATGAAAATCTGTTTTTT. It yields the protein CASSQGGDENLFF. Using reference TRBV5-1 and TRBJ1-4 for the parts outside the CDR3, the full variable domain is KAGVTQTPRYLIKTRGQQVTLSCSPISGHRSVSWYQQTPGQGLQFLFEYFSETQRNKGNFPGRFSGRQFSNSRSEMNVSTLELGDSALYLCASSQGGDENLFFGSGTQLSVL.

Ten or more counts support this clonotype. The chain employs TRBV5-1 and TRBJ1-1, with 10 nucleotides matching TRBD1. The CDR3 totals 15 residues. The V gene's germline CDR1 is SGHRS and CDR2 YFSETQ. Trimming cost V 6 bases and J 2 bases; bases outside gene matches: 7. The CDR3: CASKGRTGGNTEAFF. The CDR3 DNA is TGCGCCAGCAAGGGGAGGACAGGGGGAAACACTGAAGCTTTCTTT. The whole variable domain, remainder taken from reference TRBV5-1 and TRBJ1-1, is KAGVTQTPRYLIKTRGQQVTLSCSPISGHRSVSWYQQTPGQGLQFLFEYFSETQRNKGNFPGRFSGRQFSNSRSEMNVSTLELGDSALYLCASKGRTGGNTEAFFGQGTRLTVV.

This clonotype showed up many times. The rearrangement uses TRBV5-1 and TRBJ1-6; D ambiguous. In germline, CDR1 is SGHRS, CDR2 YFSETQ. Trimming cost V 5 bases and J 9 bases, with 12 bases left between them. The length of the CDR3 is 13 residues. This CDR3 reads CASRVDDSSPLHF. CDR3 sequence (DNA): TGCGCCAGCAGGGTGGACGATTCTTCACCCCTCCACTTT.

This clonotype was found a few times. This chain's CDR3 is CSAISRLGSYNEQFF. Written as DNA, the CDR3 is TGCAGTGCTATCTCCCGACTAGGCTCCTACAATGAGCAGTTCTTC. The chain combines TRBV20-1 with TRBJ2-1; the D gene is possibly TRBD2 (6 bases). V dropped 4 bases and J dropped 0 bases, with 13 bases sitting between them. The CDR3 sequence is 15 residues long. CDR1 DFQATT and CDR2 SNEGSKA come from the germline V gene (reference sequence).

In this sample, this clonotype turned up many times. This chain uses TRBV28 with TRBJ2-2; D is undetermined. V dropped 7 bases and J dropped 3 bases, with 15 bases sitting between them. From germline, CDR1 is MDHEN and CDR2 SYDVKM. This CDR3 is 15 amino acids long. The CDR3 DNA follows: TGTGCCAGCACTACTCTTTTCCGGGACACCGGGGAGCTGTTTTTT. Protein product: CASTTLFRDTGELFF.

This clonotype was counted ten times or more. This chain links TRBV13 with TRBJ2-3; D unresolved. The germline V gene encodes CDR1 PRHDT and CDR2 FYEKMQ (reference sequence). Trimming took off 0 bases at V and 2 bases at J, with 6 bases between the two ends. This CDR3 region has 14 residues. CDR3 sequence: CASSLGPATDTQYF. DNA of the CDR3: TGTGCCAGCAGCTTAGGTCCAGCCACAGATACGCAGTATTTT. Complete variable domain (other parts from reference TRBV13 and TRBJ2-3): AAGVIQSPRHLIKEKRETATLKCYPIPRHDTVYWYQQGPGQDPQFLISFYEKMQSDKGSIPDRFSAQQFSDYHSELNMSSLELGDSALYFCASSLGPATDTQYFGPGTRLTVL.

In this sample, this clonotype turned up many times. The rearrangement joins TRBV6-5 to TRBJ1-6; D not resolved. This CDR3 comprises 13 residues. Germline CDR1 MNHEY, CDR2 SVGAGI. Trimming took 2 bases from V and 7 from J, leaving 6 bases between them. For the CDR3, the DNA is TGTGCCAGCAGTTACAACCTAAATTCACCCCTCCACTTT. Translated: CASSYNLNSPLHF.

This clonotype has a single count. This chain connects TRBV20-1 to TRBJ2-7; D may correspond to TRBD1 or TRBD2 (7 bases each). The germline V and J ends were trimmed by 6 bases and 4 bases, with 31 bases remaining between them. CDR1 DFQATT and CDR2 SNEGSKA come from the germline V gene (reference sequence). This CDR3 region has 18 residues. CDR3 in amino acids: CSAERGEGAGAGQYEQYF. Here the CDR3 DNA reads TGCAGTGCAGAGAGAGGGGAGGGCGCGGGAGCGGGACAGTACGAGCAGTACTTC.

This clonotype was seen ten or more times. The V and J genes are TRBV7-2 and TRBJ2-1; 10 bases align to TRBD1. The CDR3 contains 15 residues. CDR1 and CDR2 from the germline V gene are SGHTA and FQGNSA. V trimming: 2 bases; J trimming: 4 bases; junction bases outside the gene matches: 2. CDR3 in DNA: TGTGCCAGCAGCTTACGGACAGGGGGTTACAATGAGCAGTTCTTC. This codes for CASSLRTGGYNEQFF.

This clonotype appeared many times. The chain couples TRBV13 to TRBJ2-3, with unresolved D. The CDR3 loop spans 14 amino acids. Trimming stripped 4 bases from V and 2 bases from J, with 10 bases between. The germline gives CDR1 PRHDT, CDR2 FYEKMQ (reference sequence). Here the CDR3 DNA reads TGTGCCAGCAGCTCGGTGAAGTCCACAGATACGCAGTATTTT. The encoded protein is CASSSVKSTDTQYF.

The sample holds many counts of this clonotype. This chain links TRBV3-1 with TRBJ2-1; D may match TRBD1 or TRBD2 (5 bases each). V lost 6 bases to trimming and J lost 10 bases, with 16 bases between them. CDR3 length: 13 residues. Germline V gene data show CDR1 as LGHDT and CDR2 as YNNKEL (reference sequence). CDR3 in amino acids: CASSHLSRGEQFF. As DNA, the CDR3 is TGTGCCAGCAGTCACCTTAGTCGGGGCGAGCAGTTCTTC.

This clonotype was found many times. The chain carries TRBV2 and TRBJ1-6; D remains unclear. The ends were cut back, 8 bases at V and 5 bases at J, with 10 bases in the middle. This CDR3 is built from 13 residues. CDR1 SNHLY and CDR2 FYNNEI come from the germline V gene. In nucleotides, the CDR3 is TGTGCCAGCCAGGCGATTCATAATTCACCCCTCCACTTT. Its translation: CASQAIHNSPLHF.

This clonotype has a count of ten or more. The chain joins TRBV28 to TRBJ2-4, with D possibly called TRBD1 or TRBD2 (6 bases each). Trimming left V 6 bases short and J 6 bases short, with 9 bases between. The CDR3 runs to 12 residues. Germline V gene lookup returns CDR1 MDHEN and CDR2 SYDVKM. In nucleotides, the CDR3 is TGTGCCAGCAGGGGGGGCAGAAACATTCAGTACTTC. Its translation is CASRGGRNIQYF.

In regard to this clonotype: This sequence may be a read error, since a much larger clone differs from it by one base. CDR3 nucleotides: TGCGCCAGCAGCCAAGGAAGGACAACTAATGAAAAACTGTTTTTT. It specifies CASSQGRTTNEKLFF. V is TRBV4-1 and J is TRBJ1-4; the D is unclear. Germline V lookup: CDR1 MGHRA, CDR2 YSYEKL. V was pared by 1 base and J by 0 bases, with 6 bases between. The CDR3 spans 15 residues.

This clonotype was seen at least ten times. The V call is TRBV20-1, the J call TRBJ2-1, with D hard to call. Trimming took 5 bases from V and 0 from J, leaving 14 bases between them. The CDR3 runs 15 residues. From germline, CDR1 is DFQATT and CDR2 SNEGSKA (reference sequence). The CDR3 region is CSAPLAESSYNEQFF. The CDR3 DNA reads TGCAGTGCTCCCCTGGCGGAGAGCTCCTACAATGAGCAGTTCTTC.

Many counts were recorded for this clonotype. The CDR3 is CASSQDQETQYF. CDR3 sequence (DNA): TGTGCCAGCAGCCAAGACCAAGAGACCCAGTACTTC. The chain has TRBV3-1 and TRBJ2-5, with D unclear. Trimming shortened V by 0 bases and J by 1 base, and 0 bases separated the two germline ends. From germline, CDR1 is LGHDT and CDR2 YNNKEL (reference sequence). The CDR3 length is 12 residues.

This clonotype was counted at least ten times. The V call is TRBV27, the J call TRBJ2-3; D is possibly TRBD2 (7 bases). In germline, CDR1 is MNHEY, CDR2 SMNVEV (reference sequence). The CDR3 is 16 residues long. The ends were cut back, 6 bases at V and 1 base at J, with 17 bases in the middle. CDR3 loop: CASRTLGGVRTDTQYF. CDR3 in DNA: TGTGCCAGCAGGACCCTAGGGGGGGTTCGCACAGATACGCAGTATTTT.

This clonotype has at least ten counts. V and J are TRBV20-1 and TRBJ2-7; 8 bases are a match to TRBD1. V trimming: 6 bases; J trimming: 5 bases; junction bases outside the gene matches: 12. The CDR3 has 14 amino acids. The germline CDR1 and CDR2 sequences are DFQATT and SNEGSKA (reference sequence). DNA for the CDR3: TGCAGTGCCGAGGTGACAGGGGTAGTGGACGAGCAGTACTTC. Residues: CSAEVTGVVDEQYF.

This clonotype was observed at least ten times. This chain uses TRBV12-3 or TRBV12-4 with TRBJ1-2, with D perhaps matching TRBD1 (6 bases). Trimming cost V 6 bases and J 5 bases, with 13 bases left between them. This CDR3 has 13 amino acids. The CDR3 bases are TGTGCCAGCAGGGGGGGGCGCCGTTATGGCTACACCTTC. This sequence encodes CASRGGRRYGYTF.

This clonotype was counted ten times or more. The gene calls are TRBV20-1 and TRBJ1-2; D may be TRBD1 (5 bases). Germline CDR1 DFQATT, CDR2 SNEGSKA (reference sequence). V was cut by 2 bases and J by 8 bases, with 15 bases left in between. This CDR3 region has 13 residues. CDR3 sequence (DNA): TGCAGTGCTAGAAAGGATTTAGGGGTGGGCTACACCTTC. This codes for CSARKDLGVGYTF.

The V call is TRBV4-1, the J call TRBJ1-1; TRBD1 is a possible D gene (6 bases). The CDR3 contains 15 residues. Germline V gene lookup returns CDR1 MGHRA and CDR2 YSYEKL. Deletions cut 4 bases from V and 4 bases from J, with 16 bases between. The CDR3 coding sequence is TGCGCCAGCAGCCCCCAACAGGGTAGCGGCACTGAAGCTTTCTTT. The encoded protein is CASSPQQGSGTEAFF.

This clonotype was observed a handful of times. The rearrangement joins TRBV27 to TRBJ2-5; D may be TRBD1 (7 bases). The CDR3 totals 14 residues. With 4 bases removed from V and 10 bases from J, the gap between germline ends came to 19 bases. The germline V gene has CDR1 MNHEY and CDR2 SMNVEV (reference sequence). The CDR3 here is CASSSAGGHSGQYF. CDR3 sequence (DNA): TGTGCCAGCAGTTCGGCAGGGGGGCACAGTGGCCAGTACTTC.

This clonotype was seen at least ten times. This chain links TRBV5-1 with TRBJ1-2; weak D call: TRBD1 (6 bases). The germline V and J ends were trimmed by 4 bases and 7 bases, with 11 bases remaining between them. CDR3 size: 12 residues. The germline gives CDR1 SGHRS, CDR2 YFSETQ. The CDR3 DNA follows: TGCGCCAGCAGCCCTGGACAGTTTGGCTACACCTTC. Encoded protein: CASSPGQFGYTF.

This clonotype occurred many times. The rearrangement uses TRBV29-1 and TRBJ2-3; 9 bases line up with TRBD2. Unmatched junction bases numbered 17, after V lost 5 bases and J lost 5 bases. This CDR3 contains 17 residues. CDR1 and CDR2 (germline): SQVTM, ANQGSEA. CDR3 protein: CSVRRAVAGVSIDTQYF. CDR3 sequence (DNA): TGCAGCGTTCGCAGAGCGGTAGCGGGAGTGTCTATAGATACGCAGTATTTT.

This clonotype occurred many times. The chain has TRBV5-1 and TRBJ1-1; D perhaps matches TRBD1 (6 bases). The CDR3 extends over 16 amino acids. The germline CDR1 and CDR2 sequences are SGHRS and YFSETQ. Trimming shortened V by 0 bases and J by 2 bases, and 14 bases separated the two germline ends. The CDR3 is CASSLGPTGPNTEAFF. CDR3 DNA sequence: TGCGCCAGCAGCTTGGGTCCGACAGGCCCCAACACTGAAGCTTTCTTT.

In its sample, this clonotype was seen many times. The chain combines TRBV5-5 with TRBJ2-7; 7 nucleotides align to TRBD1. With 3 bases clipped from V and 0 bases from J, the junction kept 12 bases outside the gene matches. Germline CDR1 reads SGHKS; CDR2 reads YYEKEE (reference sequence). CDR3 length equals 17 residues. In DNA form, the CDR3 reads TGTGCCAGCAGCTGGGGGCCCGGGACAGTTAGCTCCTACGAGCAGTACTTC. Protein sequence: CASSWGPGTVSSYEQYF.